These 28 T cell receptor beta chains came from one sample sequenced in a study of T cell changes during pregnancy in multiple sclerosis. Produced via immunoSEQ multiplex PCR; TCRdb's table is partial and in-frame only. Among about 30,000 clones listed, about nine tenths were seen once. The specimen was CD4+ T cells from peripheral blood mononuclear cells, collected in the second trimester of pregnancy. These TCRs come from a female donor in good health, enrolled as a control in a pregnancy study.

The chain employs TRBV30 and TRBJ2-7; the match to TRBD1 covers 7 bases. CDR1 and CDR2 from the germline V gene are GTSNPN and SVGIG (reference sequence). This CDR3 comprises 11 residues. Trimming took 2 bases from V and 8 from J; bases not matched to a gene: 3. This CDR3 is CAWSPGGQQYF. Written as DNA, the CDR3 is TGTGCCTGGAGTCCAGGGGGACAGCAGTACTTC.

The chain couples TRBV7-2 to TRBJ2-7; perhaps TRBD2 as D (5 bases). Looked up from germline, CDR1 is SGHTA and CDR2 is FQGNSA. V lost 1 base and J 7 bases, leaving 14 bases between the germline ends. The CDR3 consists of 14 residues. CDR3 sequence (DNA): TGTGCCAGCAGCTTAGTCGGGCCGGGGTTAGAGCAGTACTTC. Its translation is CASSLVGPGLEQYF.

The V and J genes are TRBV15 and TRBJ2-7; a possible D gene is TRBD1 (5 bases). Germline V CDR1 and CDR2: LNHNV, YYDKDF (reference sequence). This CDR3 comprises 17 residues. V shed 1 base and J shed 5 bases, with 21 bases lying between them. The CDR3 DNA is TGTGCCACCAGCAGAGCGGTGGCGTGGGGCGATCCGCACGAGCAGTACTTC. This gives the protein CATSRAVAWGDPHEQYF.

The chain uses TRBV30 and TRBJ1-4; D uncertain. Germline V CDR1 and CDR2: GTSNPN, SVGIG (reference sequence). CDR3 length: 13 residues. Trimming removed 2 bases from V and 6 bases from J, with 10 bases in between. The CDR3 loop reads CAWSLQLHEKLFF. The CDR3 region has the DNA TGTGCCTGGAGTTTACAGCTGCATGAAAAACTGTTTTTT.

This clone was observed a handful of times. The chain couples TRBV19 to TRBJ1-2, with D possibly matching TRBD1 (6 bases). Trimming took off 7 bases at V and 8 bases at J, with 14 bases between the two ends. Germline CDR1 reads LNHDA; CDR2 reads SQIVND (reference sequence). The CDR3 consists of 12 residues. The CDR3 region has the DNA TGTGCCAGTAATGACAGGACCGTGGGCTACACCTTC. This sequence encodes CASNDRTVGYTF.

V gene TRBV6-1 combines with J gene TRBJ1-5, with TRBD1 identical over 7 bases. The CDR3 length is 14 residues. After removal of 4 bases from V and 2 bases from J, the junction contained 2 bases not matched to a gene. The germline V gene encodes CDR1 MNHNS and CDR2 SASEGT. CDR3 protein: CASSAGTGNQPQHF. The CDR3 DNA reads TGTGCCAGCAGTGCTGGGACAGGCAATCAGCCCCAGCATTTT.

This clone was seen once. The V call is TRBV18, the J call TRBJ1-6, with 9 bases aligning to TRBD1. The CDR3 runs to 15 residues. Germline-derived CDR1 and CDR2 are KGHSH and LQKENI. The V segment lost 4 bases and the J segment 6 bases; nucleotides outside the gene matches: 4. The CDR3: CASSLLQGANSPLHF. DNA of the CDR3: TGTGCCAGCTCACTACTACAGGGGGCTAATTCACCCCTCCACTTT.

This sequence joins TRBV10-1 and TRBJ2-5; tentatively, D is TRBD1 (5 bases). Germline V lookup: CDR1 WNHNN, CDR2 SYGVQD (reference sequence). Trimming left V 7 bases short and J 1 base short, with 10 bases between. The CDR3 sequence is 13 residues long. The CDR3 DNA follows: TGCGCCAGCAAGGCCAGGGCCCAAGAGACCCAGTACTTC. Protein: CASKARAQETQYF.

This clone showed up just a few times. The chain is built from TRBV5-1 and TRBJ1-1, with 7 positions matching TRBD1. V lost 0 bases to trimming and J lost 6 bases; unmatched junction nucleotides: 5. Germline values: CDR1 SGHRS, CDR2 YFSETQ. This CDR3 contains 14 residues. The CDR3 nucleotides read TGCGCCAGCAGCTTGGATCAGGGGGTGGCTGAAGCTTTCTTT. Translating gives CASSLDQGVAEAFF.

The chain carries TRBV27 and TRBJ1-5, with D perhaps matching TRBD1 (6 bases). The V end lost 2 bases, the J end lost 6 bases, and 11 bases lay between the germline ends. This CDR3 contains 14 residues. Germline V CDR1 and CDR2: MNHEY, SMNVEV (reference sequence). This chain's CDR3 is CASSLGGRGQPQHF. The CDR3 DNA sequence: TGTGCCAGCAGTTTAGGGGGCAGGGGTCAGCCCCAGCATTTT.

The rearrangement uses TRBV5-5 and TRBJ2-5; 10 bases match TRBD2. The CDR3 spans 12 residues. Germline lookup yields CDR1 SGHKS and CDR2 YYEKEE (reference sequence). The V and J ends lost 6 bases and 5 bases, in that order; junction bases with no gene match: 1. The CDR3 region is CASILAGETQYF. The DNA for the CDR3 is TGTGCCAGCATACTAGCGGGGGAGACCCAGTACTTC.

The chain is built from TRBV7-2 and TRBJ2-1; tentatively, D is TRBD2 (6 bases). V lost 4 bases, J lost 3 bases, and 10 bases lay in between. There are 14 residues in the CDR3. Germline lookup yields CDR1 SGHTA and CDR2 FQGNSA. The CDR3 DNA sequence: TGTGCCAGCAGCTCCCCCGGGGGCTACAATGAGCAGTTCTTC. Protein product: CASSSPGGYNEQFF.

This clone was picked up one time. The chain is built from TRBV10-3 and TRBJ2-5, with unresolved D. Trimming pared 7 bases from V and 0 bases from J, leaving 6 bases between. Germline CDR1 and CDR2: ENHRY and SYGVKD. The CDR3 contains 12 residues. This CDR3 reads CAIMGNQETQYF. The DNA of the CDR3 is TGTGCCATCATGGGCAACCAAGAGACCCAGTACTTC.

The V call is TRBV11-2, the J call TRBJ1-3; D call uncertain. Trimming removed 2 bases from V and 7 bases from J, with 12 bases in between. The CDR3 totals 14 residues. The germline CDR1 and CDR2 sequences are SGHAT and FQNNGV. CDR3 bases: TGTGCCAGCAGCTTAAGTAGTGGCGGGAACACCATATATTTT. Translating it yields CASSLSSGGNTIYF.

The V and J genes are TRBV19 and TRBJ2-7, with 7 bases aligning to TRBD1. The germline gives CDR1 LNHDA, CDR2 SQIVND (reference sequence). V lost 4 bases, J lost 3 bases, and 6 bases stayed unmatched. This CDR3 contains 14 residues. The DNA of the CDR3 is TGTGCCAGTAGTACGTCCCGGGACAGCTACGAGCAGTACTTC. Translation: CASSTSRDSYEQYF.

V usage is TRBV19 and J usage is TRBJ1-3; D may be TRBD1 (5 bases). Germline V gene lookup returns CDR1 LNHDA and CDR2 SQIVND (reference sequence). Trimming pared 2 bases from V and 8 bases from J, leaving 16 bases between. This CDR3 is 15 amino acids long. CDR3 sequence reads: CASSIIGQGGYTIYF. Written as DNA, the CDR3 is TGTGCCAGTAGTATAATAGGGCAGGGCGGATACACCATATATTTT.

The rearrangement links TRBV27 to TRBJ1-6; tentatively, D is TRBD1 (6 bases). The germline V gene has CDR1 MNHEY and CDR2 SMNVEV (reference sequence). This CDR3 region has 13 residues. Trimming shortened V by 3 bases and J by 9 bases, and 9 bases separated the two germline ends. In nucleotides, the CDR3 is TGTGCCAGCAGTTTCAGGGGTGGTTCACCCCTCCACTTT. This encodes CASSFRGGSPLHF.

The rearrangement uses TRBV30 and TRBJ2-6; 7 bases match TRBD1. CDR3 length: 18 amino acids. Germline trimming cut 5 bases from V and 0 bases from J; bases unmatched to any gene: 13. The germline gives CDR1 GTSNPN, CDR2 SVGIG (reference sequence). The CDR3 bases are TGTGCCTGGCGTCCCAGGGGGTCCCTCCCCTCTGGGGCCAACGTCCTGACTTTC. This translates into CAWRPRGSLPSGANVLTF.

The rearrangement uses TRBV29-1 and TRBJ2-1; 9 nucleotides match TRBD1. The germline V gene has CDR1 SQVTM and CDR2 ANQGSEA. The CDR3 extends over 19 amino acids. With 4 bases clipped from V and 0 bases from J, the junction kept 16 bases outside the gene matches. The CDR3 loop reads CSVGSGQGLSVNSYNEQFF. CDR3 sequence (DNA): TGCAGCGTTGGCTCTGGACAGGGGCTAAGTGTAAACTCCTACAATGAGCAGTTCTTC.

The V and J genes are TRBV30 and TRBJ1-3; D is possibly TRBD1 (6 bases). CDR3 size: 14 residues. The germline gives CDR1 GTSNPN, CDR2 SVGIG (reference sequence). Trimming cost V 3 bases and J 0 bases, with 9 bases left between them. This CDR3 reads CAWRGGGSGNTIYF. CDR3 DNA: TGTGCCTGGAGGGGAGGGGGCTCTGGAAACACCATATATTTT.

This clone was counted a few times. This chain joins TRBV6-5 and TRBJ2-7; TRBD2 is a possible D gene (6 bases). Germline V lookup: CDR1 MNHEY, CDR2 SVGAGI. The CDR3 spans 13 residues. Trimming shortened V by 2 bases and J by 3 bases, and 8 bases separated the two germline ends. The CDR3 protein is CASSYTTSYEQYF. The CDR3 nucleotides are TGTGCCAGCAGTTACACGACTAGCTACGAGCAGTACTTC.

The V and J genes are TRBV2 and TRBJ1-5; D perhaps matches TRBD1 (6 bases). CDR3 length: 15 amino acids. V shed 2 bases and J shed 9 bases, with 17 bases lying between them. Germline V gene sequence: CDR1 SNHLY, CDR2 FYNNEI. The CDR3 sequence: CASSESDSGVGPQHF. The CDR3, as DNA: TGTGCCAGCAGTGAATCGGACAGTGGGGTTGGGCCCCAGCATTTT. Using reference TRBV2 and TRBJ1-5 for the parts outside the CDR3, the full variable domain is EPEVTQTPSHQVTQMGQEVILRCVPISNHLYFYWYRQILGQKVEFLVSFYNNEISEKSEIFDDQFSVERPDGSNFTLKIRSTKLEDSAMYFCASSESDSGVGPQHFGDGTRLSIL.

This clone is a singleton in its sample. The V gene is TRBV7-9, the J gene TRBJ2-7; D not certain. From germline, CDR1 is SEHNR and CDR2 FQNEAQ (reference sequence). The CDR3 totals 12 residues. Trimming stripped 1 base from V and 12 bases from J, with 13 bases between. CDR3 bases: TGTGCCAGCAGCTTAGGCGGAGTGCCGGGGTACTTC. This codes for CASSLGGVPGYF. Supplemented by reference TRBV7-9 and TRBJ2-7, the full variable domain reads DTGVSQNPRHKITKRGQNVTFRCDPISEHNRLYWYRQTLGQGPEFLTYFQNEAQLEKSRLLSDRFSAERPKGSFSTLEIQRTEQGDSAMYLCASSLGGVPGYFGPGTRLTVT.

The genes are TRBV7-2 and TRBJ1-2; the D gene is possibly TRBD1 (5 bases). Trimming removed 3 bases from V and 3 bases from J, with 5 bases in between. From germline, CDR1 is SGHTA and CDR2 FQGNSA. The CDR3 loop spans 12 amino acids. In nucleotides, the CDR3 is TGTGCCAGCAGCTTCAGGGACTATGGCTACACCTTC. It yields the protein CASSFRDYGYTF.

The chain has TRBV5-5 and TRBJ1-2; D unclear. CDR1 and CDR2 (germline): SGHKS, YYEKEE (reference sequence). This CDR3 comprises 14 residues. V gave up 4 bases and J gave up 0 bases, with 10 bases separating them. CDR3 nucleotide sequence: TGTGCCAGCAGCCCGACACGATCTAACTATGGCTACACCTTC. Its protein product is CASSPTRSNYGYTF.

The chain recombines TRBV30 with TRBJ2-2, with TRBD2 matching 15 bases. Germline loops: CDR1 GTSNPN, CDR2 SVGIG (reference sequence). J gave up 5 bases and V 2 bases, and 9 bases lay outside the gene matches. CDR3 length: 18 amino acids. The CDR3 spells CAWSMGLAGGSRTGELFF. The CDR3 bases are TGTGCCTGGAGTATGGGACTAGCGGGAGGTTCGAGGACCGGGGAGCTGTTTTTT.

There are a few counts of this clone. The chain employs TRBV7-2 and TRBJ1-1; D uncertain. The germline gives CDR1 SGHTA, CDR2 FQGNSA. Trimming shortened V by 8 bases and J by 5 bases, and 12 bases separated the two germline ends. This CDR3 is built from 12 residues. CDR3 coding DNA: TGTGCCAGCCGAGGATATCCTACTGAAGCTTTCTTT. This translates into CASRGYPTEAFF. Filled out from reference TRBV7-2 and TRBJ1-1, the complete variable domain reads GAGVSQSPSNKVTEKGKDVELRCDPISGHTALYWYRQSLGQGLEFLIYFQGNSAPDKSGLPSDRFSAERTGGSVSTLTIQRTQQEDSAVYLCASRGYPTEAFFGQGTRLTVV.

The chain is built from TRBV15 and TRBJ2-1; 8 positions match TRBD2. V lost 0 bases, J lost 4 bases, and 17 bases stayed unmatched. The germline V gene has CDR1 LNHNV and CDR2 YYDKDF (reference sequence). The CDR3 loop spans 20 amino acids. The DNA of the CDR3 is TGTGCCACCAGCAGAGATAGCGCGGCGGGAGGCCTTTTGCCTTACAATGAGCAGTTCTTC. Its translation: CATSRDSAAGGLLPYNEQFF. Looking up the rest from reference TRBV15 and TRBJ2-1 gives the full variable domain: DAMVIQNPRYQVTQFGKPVTLSCSQTLNHNVMYWYQQKSSQAPKLLFHYYDKDFNNEADTPDNFQSRRPNTSFCFLDIRSPGLGDTAMYLCATSRDSAAGGLLPYNEQFFGPGTRLTVL.